The clone carrying this TCR beta chain was seen many times. The antigen is not known. This CDR3 is 12 amino acids long. Germline V gene data show CDR1 as SGHDT and CDR2 as YYEEEE. V lost 2 bases to trimming and J lost 8 bases, with 10 bases between them. Study outcomes and limitations: Tumor memory CD4+ T cell TCR gene usage clustered with blood and lymph node memory CD4+ cells and lymph node naive CD4+ cells. Greatest tumor Treg TCR overlap was with tumor naive CD4+ cells.

After constant-region reverse-primer amplification, full-length variable regions underwent semi-nested PCR with Nested Universal Primer A. TCRdb itself ran the 5' RACE reads through MiXCR, one entry per CDR3 protein. The table records 55,000 to 75,000 distinct CDR3 sequences, roughly 30% of them present only once. Purified naive CD4+ T cells were depleted of CD25+ Tregs. This sequence joins TRBV5-6 and TRBJ1-2; the D is unclear. This TCR derives from a female donor with breast cancer. Sequenced sample: tumor-infiltrating naive CD4+ T cells sorted from the breast tumor. Subset specified: naive CD4+ T cells, CD4+CD45RA+CD25-. The CDR3, as DNA: TGTGCCAGCAGCTTATACGGGGTCGGCTACACCTTC. Translation: CASSLYGVGYTF.